Presented here are 20 T cell receptor beta chains from one specimen sequenced in a study of blood T cell repertoires in COVID-19. Only in-frame clones appear in the TCRdb table, and some are missing; sequencing was by immunoSEQ multiplex PCR. The table shows about 190,000 clones, with roughly 78% occurring only once. Sequencing was carried out using peripheral blood. The receptors derive from a woman of 80 years or more with active or convalescent COVID-19.

The J gene is TRBJ1-1, the V gene TRBV30; D possibly corresponds to TRBD1 (5 bases). The length of the CDR3 is 14 residues. Germline loops: CDR1 GTSNPN, CDR2 SVGIG (reference sequence). Trimming pared 2 bases from V and 2 bases from J, leaving 12 bases between. CDR3: CAWSLWGGNTEAFF. In nucleotides, the CDR3 is TGTGCCTGGAGTTTATGGGGGGGAAACACTGAAGCTTTCTTT.

V gene TRBV29-1 combines with J gene TRBJ2-7; TRBD2 aligns across 10 bases. There are 13 residues in the CDR3. V lost 6 bases to trimming and J lost 3 bases; unmatched junction nucleotides: 5. Germline CDR1 reads SQVTM; CDR2 reads ANQGSEA. CDR3 sequence reads: CSVQGLADYEQYF. The CDR3 nucleotides are TGCAGCGTCCAAGGACTAGCGGACTACGAGCAGTACTTC.

The chain joins TRBV6-5 to TRBJ1-6; 11 bases are shared with TRBD1. The V gene's germline CDR1 is MNHEY and CDR2 SVGAGI. V shed 7 bases, J shed 14 bases, and the junction held 10 bases outside the gene matches. The CDR3 runs to 14 residues. CDR3 region: CASTAGQGAQALHF. Here the CDR3 DNA reads TGTGCCAGCACTGCAGGACAGGGGGCCCAGGCCCTCCACTTT.

The rearrangement joins TRBV4-3 to TRBJ1-6; TRBD1 agrees at 9 bases. The CDR3 runs to 17 residues. With V trimmed by 2 bases and J by 4 bases, 6 bases remained unmatched. Germline CDR1 is LGHNA and CDR2 is YSLEER. Written as DNA, the CDR3 is TGCGCCAGCAGCCAAAGTGACGGGACAGGGTATAATTCACCCCTCCACTTT. Translating gives CASSQSDGTGYNSPLHF.

V and J are TRBV6-5 and TRBJ1-3; TRBD1 matches 10 bases. After removal of 6 bases from V and 2 bases from J, the junction contained 4 bases not matched to a gene. The CDR3 runs to 15 residues. CDR1 is MNHEY, CDR2 SVGAGI, per germline. The chain's CDR3 is CASRPGQGAGNTIYF. The CDR3 coding sequence is TGTGCCAGCAGGCCAGGACAGGGGGCTGGAAACACCATATATTTT.

This chain uses TRBV18 with TRBJ1-1; D gene unclear. V lost 3 bases and J 0 bases, leaving 17 bases between the germline ends. The germline V gene has CDR1 KGHSH and CDR2 LQKENI. The CDR3 is made up of 17 amino acids. This CDR3 reads CASSPSEVFSLNTEAFF. The CDR3 DNA reads as TGTGCCAGCTCACCCTCGGAGGTTTTTTCCTTGAACACTGAAGCTTTCTTT.

The chain recombines TRBV5-1 with TRBJ2-7; 9 bases fit TRBD1. The germline V gene encodes CDR1 SGHRS and CDR2 YFSETQ. V lost 3 bases, J lost 6 bases, and 10 bases stayed unmatched. The CDR3 sequence is 15 residues long. The CDR3 DNA reads as TGCGCCAGCAGCTATACAGGGGGCCCGATTCCCGAGCAGTACTTC. Amino acids: CASSYTGGPIPEQYF.

The rearrangement uses TRBV27 and TRBJ2-1, with D perhaps matching TRBD2 (6 bases). This CDR3 has 16 amino acids. Trimming shortened V by 3 bases and J by 3 bases, and 15 bases separated the two germline ends. Germline V gene data show CDR1 as MNHEY and CDR2 as SMNVEV (reference sequence). The DNA of the CDR3 is TGTGCCAGCAGTTTTTTGGGGGGAAGACTCTACAATGAGCAGTTCTTC. It translates to CASSFLGGRLYNEQFF.

This chain joins TRBV7-9 and TRBJ1-5, with TRBD1 matching 7 bases. The CDR3 sequence is 16 residues long. The germline gives CDR1 SEHNR, CDR2 FQNEAQ (reference sequence). The ends lost 5 bases at V and 5 bases at J; junction bases unmatched: 12. CDR3 in amino acids: CASSPLDRGGDQPQHF. CDR3 DNA: TGTGCCAGCAGCCCTCTTGACAGAGGGGGCGATCAGCCCCAGCATTTT.

The gene calls are TRBV28 and TRBJ1-6, with 8 nucleotides matching TRBD1. The CDR3 covers 15 residues. Trimming cost V 10 bases and J 3 bases; bases outside gene matches: 8. Germline V gives CDR1 MDHEN, CDR2 SYDVKM. The CDR3 coding sequence is TGTGCCATTAACCCGGACAGGGTCTATAATTCACCCCTCCACTTT. Translated, it gives CAINPDRVYNSPLHF.

V is TRBV9 and J is TRBJ2-2, with D possibly being TRBD1 (6 bases). Trimming removed 4 bases at V and 6 bases at J, with 19 bases between. The CDR3 has 16 amino acids. Germline V gene sequence: CDR1 SGDLS, CDR2 YYNGEE. CDR3 DNA sequence: TGTGCCAGCAGCCCCCAGTGGGCAGGGGTCGCCGGGGAGCTGTTTTTT. Protein product: CASSPQWAGVAGELFF.

This chain connects TRBV12-3 or TRBV12-4 to TRBJ2-5; D might be TRBD2 (5 bases). The CDR3 runs to 13 residues. Trimming removed 6 bases at V and 4 bases at J, with 12 bases between. The DNA for the CDR3 is TGTGCCAGCAGACATCGAGGGTCAGAGACCCAGTACTTC. This gives the protein CASRHRGSETQYF.

This clone was observed a single time. This chain joins TRBV5-1 and TRBJ2-3; TRBD1 matches 7 bases. This CDR3 region has 15 residues. Germline CDR1 reads SGHRS; CDR2 reads YFSETQ. V shed 0 bases and J 2 bases; nucleotides not matched to a gene: 3. For the CDR3, the DNA is TGCGCCAGCAGCTTGGATGGGACAGCCACAGATACGCAGTATTTT. It encodes CASSLDGTATDTQYF. The full variable domain, completed using reference TRBV5-1 and TRBJ2-3, is KAGVTQTPRYLIKTRGQQVTLSCSPISGHRSVSWYQQTPGQGLQFLFEYFSETQRNKGNFPGRFSGRQFSNSRSEMNVSTLELGDSALYLCASSLDGTATDTQYFGPGTRLTVL.

The chain recombines TRBV5-8 with TRBJ1-2, with D unclear. Germline loops: CDR1 SGHTS, CDR2 YDEGEE. Trimming took off 3 bases at V and 0 bases at J, with 15 bases between the two ends. The CDR3 runs 16 residues. The CDR3 here is CASSSPLEGTNYGYTF. CDR3 DNA sequence: TGTGCCAGCAGCTCCCCACTAGAGGGTACTAACTATGGCTACACCTTC.

The chain couples TRBV24-1 to TRBJ2-1; D perhaps matches TRBD1 (6 bases). The V gene lost 4 bases and the J gene lost 4 bases, with 10 bases spanning the gap. The CDR3 contains 14 residues. Germline CDR1 is KGHDR and CDR2 is SFDVKD. CDR3 region: CATSDYGTYNEQFF. CDR3 DNA: TGTGCCACCAGTGACTACGGGACATACAATGAGCAGTTCTTC.

This clone is a singleton in its sample. V gene TRBV19 combines with J gene TRBJ1-2; no firm D call. Trimming left V 5 bases short and J 4 bases short, with 11 bases between. Germline values: CDR1 LNHDA, CDR2 SQIVND (reference sequence). This CDR3 has 13 residues. This chain's CDR3 is CASSFGLIYGYTF. Here the CDR3 DNA reads TGTGCCAGTAGTTTCGGACTGATCTATGGCTACACCTTC.

CDR3 sequence: CASSALHSSGAYNEQFF. DNA for the CDR3: TGTGCCAGCAGTGCCTTACACTCTAGCGGGGCCTACAATGAGCAGTTCTTC. This rearrangement joins TRBV2 to TRBJ2-1; TRBD2 aligns across 9 bases. Germline V gives CDR1 SNHLY, CDR2 FYNNEI. V was pared by 4 bases and J by 2 bases, with 9 bases of the junction left unmatched. This CDR3 contains 17 residues.

This sequence joins TRBV27 and TRBJ2-1; the match to TRBD1 covers 9 bases. V lost 6 bases, J lost 3 bases, and 3 bases stayed unmatched. Germline V gives CDR1 MNHEY, CDR2 SMNVEV (reference sequence). The CDR3 loop spans 14 amino acids. The chain's CDR3 is CASSWTGDYNEQFF. The CDR3 DNA sequence: TGTGCCAGCAGCTGGACAGGGGACTACAATGAGCAGTTCTTC.

The chain has TRBV11-2 and TRBJ1-5; no clear D. The V gene's germline CDR1 is SGHAT and CDR2 FQNNGV. The germline V and J ends were trimmed by 10 bases and 2 bases, with 15 bases remaining between them. This CDR3 region has 14 residues. The CDR3 spells CAKSIGSGNQPQHF. In nucleotides, the CDR3 is TGTGCCAAATCGATAGGGAGTGGCAATCAGCCCCAGCATTTT.

The V call is TRBV5-1, the J call TRBJ2-2; no reliable D call. The CDR3 runs to 14 residues. Germline CDR1 is SGHRS and CDR2 is YFSETQ. V was trimmed by 1 base and J by 1 base, leaving 5 bases between them. The CDR3 bases are TGCGCCAGCAGCTTGTCGGGGAACACCGGGGAGCTGTTTTTT. This translates into CASSLSGNTGELFF.